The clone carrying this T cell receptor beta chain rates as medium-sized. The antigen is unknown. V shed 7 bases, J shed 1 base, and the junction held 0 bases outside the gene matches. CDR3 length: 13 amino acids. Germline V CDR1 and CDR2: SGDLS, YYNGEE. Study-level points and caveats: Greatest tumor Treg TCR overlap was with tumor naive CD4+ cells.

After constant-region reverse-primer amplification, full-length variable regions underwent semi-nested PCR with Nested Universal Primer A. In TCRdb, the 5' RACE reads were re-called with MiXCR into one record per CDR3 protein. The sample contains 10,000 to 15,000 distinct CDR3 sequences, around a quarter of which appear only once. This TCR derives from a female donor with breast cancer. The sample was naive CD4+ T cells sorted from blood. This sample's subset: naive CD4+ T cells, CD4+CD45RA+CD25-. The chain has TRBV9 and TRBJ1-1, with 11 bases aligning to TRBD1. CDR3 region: CASGTGGNTEAFF. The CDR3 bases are TGTGCCAGCGGGACAGGGGGGAACACTGAAGCTTTCTTT. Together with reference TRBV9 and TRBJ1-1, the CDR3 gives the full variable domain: DSGVTQTPKHLITATGQRVTLRCSPRSGDLSVYWYQQSLDQGLQFLIQYYNGEERAKGNILERFSAQQFPDLHSELNLSSLELGDSALYFCASGTGGNTEAFFGQGTRLTVV.